The clone carrying this TCR beta chain was detected once. These data belong to a study of blood T cell repertoires in COVID-19. The germline V gene encodes CDR1 LNHDA and CDR2 SQIVND (reference sequence). The CDR3 is made up of 14 amino acids. V was clipped by 7 bases and J by 8 bases; unmatched bases: 8. Authors' analysis steps: Counts of nucleated cells, estimated from reference gene primer amplification, were obtained. This table comes from immunoSEQ multiplex PCR, and its TCRdb copy is limited to in-frame clones, with some not included. V, J and clone size were drawn from that table, and D and trimming were deduced from the DNA. The data show about 110,000 clones, about 89% seen once.

The specimen sequenced was peripheral blood. The sequence came from a man aged 35 to 55 with active or convalescent COVID-19. The chain has TRBV19 and TRBJ1-2; TRBD1 aligns across 12 bases. For the CDR3, the DNA is TGTGCCAGTACCCCGGGACAGGGGGCATCAGGCTACACCTTC. The encoded protein is CASTPGQGASGYTF.